This TCR beta chain was retrieved from a study of T cell responses to AZD1222 COVID-19 vaccine. This table comes from immunoSEQ multiplex PCR, and its TCRdb copy is limited to in-frame clones, with some not included. The sample has some 42,000 clones; approximately 80% are singletons. The specimen comprised peripheral blood, sampled 28 days after the second AZD1222 dose. The sequence came from an adult who received the AZD1222 COVID-19 vaccine.

Here the CDR3 DNA reads TGCGCCAGCAGCTGGAGGCAGGGATCCTCTGGGGCCAACGTCCTGACTTTC. It specifies CASSWRQGSSGANVLTF. The V and J genes are TRBV5-1 and TRBJ2-6; D might be TRBD1 or TRBD2, each matching 5 bases. V lost 3 bases to trimming and J lost 0 bases, with 13 bases between them. The CDR3 sequence is 17 residues long. In germline, CDR1 is SGHRS, CDR2 YFSETQ.